This T cell receptor beta chain was identified during a study of CD8 T cells in Susac syndrome. Random hexamers served to reverse transcribe roughly 0.5 to 1 ug RNA. Amplification of TCR beta CDR3 was carried out by immunoSEQ multiplex PCR, which covered 54 Vbeta and 13 Jbeta segments. One entry per CDR3 protein, called by TCRdb with MiXCR from the immunoSEQ multiplex PCR reads. This table has approximately 110,000 distinct CDR3 sequences, over 90% appearing once. TCR beta sequencing covered blood CD8+ and CD4+ T cells. The multiple sclerosis control group comprised treatment-naive patients with stable or active relapsing-remitting disease. Negative isolation yielded the CD8+ and CD4+ T cells, while FACS enriched the TEMRA cells. Looked up from germline, CDR1 is PRHDT and CDR2 is FYEKMQ (reference sequence). CDR3 length: 15 amino acids. Trimming left V 1 base short and J 3 bases short, with 12 bases between.

The sequencing input was CD8+ T cells from PBMCs. This TCR derives from a human donor with multiple sclerosis. The chain employs TRBV13 and TRBJ1-2; D possibly corresponds to TRBD1 (5 bases). CDR3 sequence (DNA): TGTGCCAGCAGCTTAGTTGCGGGGCAGGACTATGGCTACACCTTC. Its protein is CASSLVAGQDYGYTF.